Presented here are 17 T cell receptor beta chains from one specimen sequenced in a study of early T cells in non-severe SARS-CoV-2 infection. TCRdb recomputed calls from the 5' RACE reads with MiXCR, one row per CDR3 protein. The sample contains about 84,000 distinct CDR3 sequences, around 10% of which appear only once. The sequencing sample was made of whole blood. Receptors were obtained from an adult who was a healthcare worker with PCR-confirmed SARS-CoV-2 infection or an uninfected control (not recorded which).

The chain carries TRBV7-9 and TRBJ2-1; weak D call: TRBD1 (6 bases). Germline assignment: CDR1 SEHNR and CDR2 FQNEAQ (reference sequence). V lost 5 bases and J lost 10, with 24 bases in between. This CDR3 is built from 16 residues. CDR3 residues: CASSLLNWTAFGEQFF. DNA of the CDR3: TGTGCCAGCAGCCTACTAAACTGGACAGCCTTTGGCGAGCAGTTCTTC.

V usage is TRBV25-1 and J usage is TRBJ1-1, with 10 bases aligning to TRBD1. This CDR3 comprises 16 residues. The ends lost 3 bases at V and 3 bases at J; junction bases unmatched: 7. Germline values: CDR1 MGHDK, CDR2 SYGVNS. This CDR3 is CASSEAFGTGDTEAFF. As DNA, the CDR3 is TGTGCCAGCAGTGAGGCTTTTGGGACAGGGGACACTGAAGCTTTCTTT.

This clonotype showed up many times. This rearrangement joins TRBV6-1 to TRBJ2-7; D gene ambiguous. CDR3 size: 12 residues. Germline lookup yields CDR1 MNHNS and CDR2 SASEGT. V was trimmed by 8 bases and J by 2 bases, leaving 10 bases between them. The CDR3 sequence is CASLGRTYEQYF. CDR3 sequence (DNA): TGTGCCAGCTTGGGCAGGACCTACGAGCAGTACTTC.

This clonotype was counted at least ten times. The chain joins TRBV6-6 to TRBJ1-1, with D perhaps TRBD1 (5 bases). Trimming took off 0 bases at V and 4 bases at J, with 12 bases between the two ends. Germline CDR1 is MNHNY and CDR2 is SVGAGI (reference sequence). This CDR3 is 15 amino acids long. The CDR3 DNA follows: TGTGCCAGCAGTTACTCGAAGACAGATATCACTGAAGCTTTCTTT. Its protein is CASSYSKTDITEAFF.

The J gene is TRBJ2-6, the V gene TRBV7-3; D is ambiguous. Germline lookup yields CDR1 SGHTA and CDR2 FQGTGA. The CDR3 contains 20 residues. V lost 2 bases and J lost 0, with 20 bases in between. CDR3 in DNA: TGTGCCAGCAGCTTACCCCGGGCGCACGGTGGAGACTCTGGGGCCAACGTCCTGACTTTC. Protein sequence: CASSLPRAHGGDSGANVLTF.

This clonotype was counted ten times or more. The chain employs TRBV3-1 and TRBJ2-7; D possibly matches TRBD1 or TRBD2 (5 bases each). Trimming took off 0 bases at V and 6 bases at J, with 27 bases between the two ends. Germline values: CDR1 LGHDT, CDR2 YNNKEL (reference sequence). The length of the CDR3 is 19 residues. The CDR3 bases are TGTGCCAGCAGCCAAGATCGGTTTCCCGGGCAGGGACCACCGGGCGAGCAGTACTTC. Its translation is CASSQDRFPGQGPPGEQYF.

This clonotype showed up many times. DNA of the CDR3: TGTGCCAGCAGCAGACCCCGGACCTACAATGAGCAGTTCTTC. Translated, it gives CASSRPRTYNEQFF. V is TRBV7-2 and J is TRBJ2-1, with D hard to call. Germline loops: CDR1 SGHTA, CDR2 FQGNSA. With 5 bases removed from V and 2 bases from J, the gap between germline ends came to 10 bases. The CDR3 has 14 amino acids.

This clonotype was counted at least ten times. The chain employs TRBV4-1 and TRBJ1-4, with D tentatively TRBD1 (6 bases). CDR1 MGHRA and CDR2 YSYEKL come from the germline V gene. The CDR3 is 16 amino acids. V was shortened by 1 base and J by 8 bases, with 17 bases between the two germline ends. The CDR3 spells CASSQGAWQGYEKLFF. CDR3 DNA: TGCGCCAGCAGCCAAGGAGCCTGGCAGGGGTACGAAAAACTGTTTTTT.

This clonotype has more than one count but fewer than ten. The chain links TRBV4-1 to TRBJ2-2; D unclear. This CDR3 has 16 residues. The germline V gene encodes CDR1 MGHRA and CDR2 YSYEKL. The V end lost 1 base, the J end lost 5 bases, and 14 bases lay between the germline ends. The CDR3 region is CASSQVLRTVTGELFF. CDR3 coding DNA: TGCGCCAGCAGCCAAGTCCTTAGGACGGTGACCGGGGAGCTGTTTTTT.

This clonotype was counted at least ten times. DNA for the CDR3: TGTGCCACCAGTGACTCCCGACCTGGCTCTGGGGCCAACGTCCTGACTTTC. It encodes CATSDSRPGSGANVLTF. The V gene is TRBV24-1, the J gene TRBJ2-6; no definite D call. V dropped 4 bases and J dropped 0 bases, with 12 bases sitting between them. The CDR3 loop spans 17 amino acids. Germline-derived CDR1 and CDR2 are KGHDR and SFDVKD.

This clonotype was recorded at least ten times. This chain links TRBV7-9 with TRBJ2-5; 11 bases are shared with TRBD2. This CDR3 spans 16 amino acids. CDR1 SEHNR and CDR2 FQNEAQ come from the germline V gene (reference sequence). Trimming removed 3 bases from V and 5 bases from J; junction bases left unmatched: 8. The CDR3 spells CASSLFTSGRRETQYF. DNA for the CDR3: TGTGCCAGCAGCTTGTTTACTAGCGGGAGACGGGAGACCCAGTACTTC.

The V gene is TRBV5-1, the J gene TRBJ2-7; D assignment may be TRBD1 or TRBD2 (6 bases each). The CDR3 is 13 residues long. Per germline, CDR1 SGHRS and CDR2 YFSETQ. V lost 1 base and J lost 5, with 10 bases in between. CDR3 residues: CASSLYRGDEQYF. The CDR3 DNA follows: TGCGCCAGCAGCTTGTATAGGGGGGACGAGCAGTACTTC.

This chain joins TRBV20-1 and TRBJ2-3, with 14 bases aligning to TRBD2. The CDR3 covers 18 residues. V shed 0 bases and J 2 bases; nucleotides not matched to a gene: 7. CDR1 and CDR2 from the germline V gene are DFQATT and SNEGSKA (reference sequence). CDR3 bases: TGCAGTGCTAGAGAACCCTCGGGACTAGCGGGAGACACAGATACGCAGTATTTT. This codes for CSAREPSGLAGDTDTQYF.

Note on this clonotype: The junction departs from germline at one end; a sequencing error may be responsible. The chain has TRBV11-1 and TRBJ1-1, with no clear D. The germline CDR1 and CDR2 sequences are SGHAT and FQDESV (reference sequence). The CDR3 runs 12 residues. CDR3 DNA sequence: TGTGCCAGCAGCAAACAGAACCCTGAAGCTTTCTTT. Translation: CASSKQNPEAFF.

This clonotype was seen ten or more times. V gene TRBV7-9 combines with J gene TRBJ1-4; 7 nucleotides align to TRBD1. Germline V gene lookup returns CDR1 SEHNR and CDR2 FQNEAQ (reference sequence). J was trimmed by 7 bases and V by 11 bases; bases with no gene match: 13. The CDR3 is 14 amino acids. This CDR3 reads CAGEEGTVGEKLFF. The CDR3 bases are TGTGCCGGGGAAGAGGGGACAGTTGGTGAAAAACTGTTTTTT.

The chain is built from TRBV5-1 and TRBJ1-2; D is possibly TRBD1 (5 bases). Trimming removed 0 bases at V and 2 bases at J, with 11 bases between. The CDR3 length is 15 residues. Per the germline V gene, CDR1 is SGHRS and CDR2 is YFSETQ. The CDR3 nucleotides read TGCGCCAGCAGCTTGGAAGGGGTGCCCAACTATGGCTACACCTTC. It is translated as CASSLEGVPNYGYTF. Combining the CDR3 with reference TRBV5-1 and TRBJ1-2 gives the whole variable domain KAGVTQTPRYLIKTRGQQVTLSCSPISGHRSVSWYQQTPGQGLQFLFEYFSETQRNKGNFPGRFSGRQFSNSRSEMNVSTLELGDSALYLCASSLEGVPNYGYTFGSGTRLTVV.

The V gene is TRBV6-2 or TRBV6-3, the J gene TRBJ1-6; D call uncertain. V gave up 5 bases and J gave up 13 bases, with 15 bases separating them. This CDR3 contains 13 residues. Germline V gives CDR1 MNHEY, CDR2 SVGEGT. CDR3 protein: CASSGRISDPLHF. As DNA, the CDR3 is TGTGCCAGCAGTGGACGGATTTCTGACCCCCTCCACTTT.